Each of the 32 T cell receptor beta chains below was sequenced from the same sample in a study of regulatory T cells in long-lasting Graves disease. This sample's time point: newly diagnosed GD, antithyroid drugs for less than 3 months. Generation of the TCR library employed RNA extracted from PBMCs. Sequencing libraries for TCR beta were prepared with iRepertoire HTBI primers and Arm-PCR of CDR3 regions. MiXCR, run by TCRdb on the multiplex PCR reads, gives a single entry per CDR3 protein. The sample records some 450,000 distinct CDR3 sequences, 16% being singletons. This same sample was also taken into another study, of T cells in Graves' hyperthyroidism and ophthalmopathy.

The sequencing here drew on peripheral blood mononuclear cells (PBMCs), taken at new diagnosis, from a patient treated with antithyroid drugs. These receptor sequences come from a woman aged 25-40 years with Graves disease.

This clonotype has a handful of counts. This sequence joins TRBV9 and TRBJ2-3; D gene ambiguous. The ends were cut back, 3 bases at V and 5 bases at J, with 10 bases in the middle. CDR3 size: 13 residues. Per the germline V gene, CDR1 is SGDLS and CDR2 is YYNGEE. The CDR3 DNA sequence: TGTGCCAGCAGCGCCCCGGCCCAAGATACGCAGTATTTT. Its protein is CASSAPAQDTQYF.

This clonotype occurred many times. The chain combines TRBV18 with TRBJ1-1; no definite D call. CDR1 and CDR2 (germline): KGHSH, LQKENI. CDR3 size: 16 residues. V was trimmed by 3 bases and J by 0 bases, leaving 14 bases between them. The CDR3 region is CASSPLGGNMNTEAFF. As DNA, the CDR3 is TGTGCCAGCTCACCTTTGGGCGGCAACATGAACACTGAAGCTTTCTTT. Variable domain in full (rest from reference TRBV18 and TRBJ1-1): NAGVMQNPRHLVRRRGQEARLRCSPMKGHSHVYWYRQLPEEGLKFMVYLQKENIIDESGMPKERFSAEFPKEGPSILRIQQVVRGDSAAYFCASSPLGGNMNTEAFFGQGTRLTVV.

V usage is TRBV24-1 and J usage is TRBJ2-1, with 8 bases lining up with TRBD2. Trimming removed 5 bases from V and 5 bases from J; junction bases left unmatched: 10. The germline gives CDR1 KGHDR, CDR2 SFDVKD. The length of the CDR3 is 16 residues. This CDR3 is CATSVKAGEGNNEQFF. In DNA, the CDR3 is TGTGCCACCAGTGTGAAAGCGGGAGAGGGAAACAATGAGCAGTTCTTC.

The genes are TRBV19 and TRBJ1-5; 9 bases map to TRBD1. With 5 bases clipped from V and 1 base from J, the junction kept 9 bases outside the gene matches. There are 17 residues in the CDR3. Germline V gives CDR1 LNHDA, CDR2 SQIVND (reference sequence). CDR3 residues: CASSLRDRDGSNQPQHF. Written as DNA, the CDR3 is TGTGCCAGTAGTCTCCGGGACAGGGATGGAAGCAATCAGCCCCAGCATTTT.

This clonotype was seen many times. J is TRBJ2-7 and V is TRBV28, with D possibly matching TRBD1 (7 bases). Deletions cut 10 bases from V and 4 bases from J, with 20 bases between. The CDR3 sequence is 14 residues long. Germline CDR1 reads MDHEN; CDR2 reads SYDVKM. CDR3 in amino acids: CATLGGTDSYEQYF. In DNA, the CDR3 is TGTGCCACCCTTGGGGGGACAGATTCGTACGAGCAGTACTTC.

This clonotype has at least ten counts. CDR3 in DNA: TGTGCCAGCAGCTTGGGTCCCCTCATCAAAGATACGCAGTATTTT. Residues: CASSLGPLIKDTQYF. The chain is built from TRBV5-5 and TRBJ2-3; D is unclear. The CDR3 contains 15 residues. Looked up from germline, CDR1 is SGHKS and CDR2 is YYEKEE (reference sequence). The germline V and J ends were trimmed by 0 bases and 5 bases, with 13 bases remaining between them.

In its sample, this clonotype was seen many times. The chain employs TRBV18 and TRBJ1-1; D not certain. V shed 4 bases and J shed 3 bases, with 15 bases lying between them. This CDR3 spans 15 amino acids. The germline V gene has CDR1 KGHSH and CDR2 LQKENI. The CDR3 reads CASSLRPYGDTEAFF. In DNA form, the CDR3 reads TGTGCCAGCTCACTCAGGCCGTATGGGGACACTGAAGCTTTCTTT.

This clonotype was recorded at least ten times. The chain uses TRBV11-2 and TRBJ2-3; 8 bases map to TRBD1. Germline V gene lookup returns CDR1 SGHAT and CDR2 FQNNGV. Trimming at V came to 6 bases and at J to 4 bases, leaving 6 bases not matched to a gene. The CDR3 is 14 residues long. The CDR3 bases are TGTGCCAGCAGGGACACAGGGGGAGCAGATACGCAGTATTTT. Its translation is CASRDTGGADTQYF.

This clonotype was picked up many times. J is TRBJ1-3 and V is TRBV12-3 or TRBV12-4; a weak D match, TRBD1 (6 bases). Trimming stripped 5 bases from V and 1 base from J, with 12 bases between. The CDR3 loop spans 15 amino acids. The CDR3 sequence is CASSPVRGSGNTIYF. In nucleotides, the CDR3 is TGTGCCAGCAGTCCCGTAAGGGGGTCTGGAAACACCATATATTTT.

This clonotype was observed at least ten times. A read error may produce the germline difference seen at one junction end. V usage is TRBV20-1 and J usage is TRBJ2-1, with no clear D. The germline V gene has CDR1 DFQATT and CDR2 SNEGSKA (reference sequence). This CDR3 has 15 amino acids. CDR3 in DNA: TGCAGTGCAAGAGAGCCACTCCACTCCTACAATGAGCAGTTCTTC. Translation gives CSAREPLHSYNEQFF.

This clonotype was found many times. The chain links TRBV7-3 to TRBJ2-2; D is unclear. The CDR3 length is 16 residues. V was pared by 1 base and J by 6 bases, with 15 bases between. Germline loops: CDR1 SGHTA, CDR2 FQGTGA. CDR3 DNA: TGTGCCAGCAGCTTAAACCCCAGGACCGCGGCCGGGGAGCTGTTTTTT. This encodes CASSLNPRTAAGELFF.

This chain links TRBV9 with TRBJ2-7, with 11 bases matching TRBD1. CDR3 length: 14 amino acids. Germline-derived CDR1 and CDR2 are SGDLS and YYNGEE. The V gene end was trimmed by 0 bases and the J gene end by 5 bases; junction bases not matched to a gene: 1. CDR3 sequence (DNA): TGTGCCAGCAGCGTAGGGACAGGGGGCCACGAGCAGTACTTC. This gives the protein CASSVGTGGHEQYF.

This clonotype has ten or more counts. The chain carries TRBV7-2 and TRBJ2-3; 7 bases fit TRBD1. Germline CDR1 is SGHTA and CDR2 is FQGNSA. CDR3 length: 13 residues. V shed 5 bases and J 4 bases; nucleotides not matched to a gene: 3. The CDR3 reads CASSRTGSDTQYF. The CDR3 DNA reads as TGTGCCAGCAGCCGGACAGGCTCAGATACGCAGTATTTT.

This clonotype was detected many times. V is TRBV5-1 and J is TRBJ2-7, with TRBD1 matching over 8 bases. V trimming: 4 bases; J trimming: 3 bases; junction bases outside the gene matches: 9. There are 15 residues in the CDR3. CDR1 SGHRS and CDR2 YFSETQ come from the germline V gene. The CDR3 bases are TGCGCCAGCAGCCTACCGGGACAGGTTTACTACGAGCAGTACTTC. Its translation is CASSLPGQVYYEQYF.

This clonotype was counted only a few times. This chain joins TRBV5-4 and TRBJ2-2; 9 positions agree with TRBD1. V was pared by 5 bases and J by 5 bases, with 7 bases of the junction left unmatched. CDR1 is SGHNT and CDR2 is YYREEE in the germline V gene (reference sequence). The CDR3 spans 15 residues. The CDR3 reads CASSSGTGSTGELFF. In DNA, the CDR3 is TGTGCCAGCAGTTCCGGGACAGGGTCTACCGGGGAGCTGTTTTTT.

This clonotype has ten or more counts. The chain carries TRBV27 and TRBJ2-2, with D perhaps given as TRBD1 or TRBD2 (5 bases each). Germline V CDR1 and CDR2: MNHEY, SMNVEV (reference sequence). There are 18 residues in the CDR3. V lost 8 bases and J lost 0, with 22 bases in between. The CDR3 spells CASRSFIRDRSNTGELFF. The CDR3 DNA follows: TGTGCCAGCCGTTCCTTCATCCGGGACCGATCGAACACCGGGGAGCTGTTTTTT.

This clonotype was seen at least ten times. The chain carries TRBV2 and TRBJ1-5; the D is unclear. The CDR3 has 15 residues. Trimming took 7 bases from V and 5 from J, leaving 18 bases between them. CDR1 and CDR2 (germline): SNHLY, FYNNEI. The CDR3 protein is CASNPQVGSDQPQHF. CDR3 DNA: TGTGCCAGCAATCCCCAGGTGGGAAGCGATCAGCCCCAGCATTTT.

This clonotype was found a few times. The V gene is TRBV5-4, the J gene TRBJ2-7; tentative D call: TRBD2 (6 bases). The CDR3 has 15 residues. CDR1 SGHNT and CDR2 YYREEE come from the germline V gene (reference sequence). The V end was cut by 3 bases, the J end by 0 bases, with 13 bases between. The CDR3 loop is CASSSRDFSSYEQYF. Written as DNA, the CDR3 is TGTGCCAGCAGCTCCCGGGACTTCTCCTCCTACGAGCAGTACTTC.

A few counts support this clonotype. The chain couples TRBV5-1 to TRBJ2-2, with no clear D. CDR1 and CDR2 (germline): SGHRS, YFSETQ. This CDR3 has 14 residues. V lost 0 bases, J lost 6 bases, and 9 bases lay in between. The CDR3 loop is CASSLAGRPGELFF. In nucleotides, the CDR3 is TGCGCCAGCAGCTTGGCCGGAAGGCCCGGGGAGCTGTTTTTT.

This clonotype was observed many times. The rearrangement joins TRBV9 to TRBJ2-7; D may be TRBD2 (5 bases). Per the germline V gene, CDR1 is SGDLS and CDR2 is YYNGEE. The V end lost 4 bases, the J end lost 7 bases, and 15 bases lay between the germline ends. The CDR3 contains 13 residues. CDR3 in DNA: TGTGCCAGCAGCTTTAGTCCGAGAGGGGAGCAGTACTTC. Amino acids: CASSFSPRGEQYF.

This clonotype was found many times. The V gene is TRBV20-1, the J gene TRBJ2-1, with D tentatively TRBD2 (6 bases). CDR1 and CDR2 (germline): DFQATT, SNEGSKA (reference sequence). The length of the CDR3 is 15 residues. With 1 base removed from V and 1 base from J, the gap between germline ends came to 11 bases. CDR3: CSARVGSGSYNEQFF. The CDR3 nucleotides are TGCAGTGCTAGAGTCGGGAGTGGGTCCTACAATGAGCAGTTCTTC.

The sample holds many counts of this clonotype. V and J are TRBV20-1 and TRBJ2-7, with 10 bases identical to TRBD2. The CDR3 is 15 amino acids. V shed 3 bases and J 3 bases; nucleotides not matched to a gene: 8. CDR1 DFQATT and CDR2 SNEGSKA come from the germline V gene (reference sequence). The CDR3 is CSARDSGRHFYEQYF. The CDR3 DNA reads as TGCAGTGCTAGGGATAGCGGGAGGCACTTCTACGAGCAGTACTTC.

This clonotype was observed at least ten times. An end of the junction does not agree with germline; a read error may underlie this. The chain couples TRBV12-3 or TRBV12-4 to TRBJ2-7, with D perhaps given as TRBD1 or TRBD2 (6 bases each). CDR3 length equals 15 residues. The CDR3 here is CASSLGGTPSYEQYF. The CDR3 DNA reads TGTGCCAGCAGCTTAGGGGGGACCCCCTCCTACGAGCAGTACTTC.

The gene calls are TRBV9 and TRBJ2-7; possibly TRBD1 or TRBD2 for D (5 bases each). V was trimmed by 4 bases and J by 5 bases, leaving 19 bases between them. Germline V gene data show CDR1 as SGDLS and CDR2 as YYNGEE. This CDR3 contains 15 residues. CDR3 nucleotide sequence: TGTGCCAGCAGCCCTGGGAGCGGCCTAGGGGACGAGCAGTACTTC. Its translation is CASSPGSGLGDEQYF.

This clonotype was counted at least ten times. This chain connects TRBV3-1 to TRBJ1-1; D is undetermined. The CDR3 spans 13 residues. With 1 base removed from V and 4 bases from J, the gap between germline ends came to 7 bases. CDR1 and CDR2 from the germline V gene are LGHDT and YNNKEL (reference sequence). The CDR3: CASSQVRTTEAFF. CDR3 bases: TGTGCCAGCAGCCAAGTCCGAACCACTGAAGCTTTCTTT.

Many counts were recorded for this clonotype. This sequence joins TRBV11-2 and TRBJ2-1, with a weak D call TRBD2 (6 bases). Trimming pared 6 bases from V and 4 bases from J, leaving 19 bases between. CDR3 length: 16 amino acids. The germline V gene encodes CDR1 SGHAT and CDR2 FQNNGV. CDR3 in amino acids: CASRRTGTPSYNEQFF. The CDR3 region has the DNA TGTGCCAGCAGACGAACCGGGACTCCCTCTTACAATGAGCAGTTCTTC.

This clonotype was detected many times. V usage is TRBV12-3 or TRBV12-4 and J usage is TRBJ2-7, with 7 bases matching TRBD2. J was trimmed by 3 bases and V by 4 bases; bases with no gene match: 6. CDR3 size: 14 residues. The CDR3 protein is CASSWGGWDYEQYF. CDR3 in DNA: TGTGCCAGCAGTTGGGGGGGATGGGACTACGAGCAGTACTTC.

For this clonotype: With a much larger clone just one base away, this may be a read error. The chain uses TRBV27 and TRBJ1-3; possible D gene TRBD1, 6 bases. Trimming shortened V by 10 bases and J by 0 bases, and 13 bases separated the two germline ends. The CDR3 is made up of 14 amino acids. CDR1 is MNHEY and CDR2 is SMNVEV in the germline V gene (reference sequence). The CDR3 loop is CATKTRGSGNTIYF. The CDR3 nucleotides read TGTGCCACCAAAACCAGGGGCTCTGGAAACACCATATATTTT.

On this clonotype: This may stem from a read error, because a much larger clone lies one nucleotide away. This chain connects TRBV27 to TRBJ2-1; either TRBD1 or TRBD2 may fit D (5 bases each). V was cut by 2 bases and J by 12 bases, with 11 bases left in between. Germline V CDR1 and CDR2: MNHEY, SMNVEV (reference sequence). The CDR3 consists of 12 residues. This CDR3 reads CASSLRGDGQFF. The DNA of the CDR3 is TGTGCCAGCAGTTTAAGGGGAGACGGGCAGTTCTTC.

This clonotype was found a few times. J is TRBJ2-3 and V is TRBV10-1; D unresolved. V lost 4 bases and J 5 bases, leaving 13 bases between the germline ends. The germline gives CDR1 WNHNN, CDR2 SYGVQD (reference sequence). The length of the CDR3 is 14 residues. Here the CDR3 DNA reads TGCGCCAGCAGTGCCACCTCCTCGAGAGATACGCAGTATTTT. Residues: CASSATSSRDTQYF.

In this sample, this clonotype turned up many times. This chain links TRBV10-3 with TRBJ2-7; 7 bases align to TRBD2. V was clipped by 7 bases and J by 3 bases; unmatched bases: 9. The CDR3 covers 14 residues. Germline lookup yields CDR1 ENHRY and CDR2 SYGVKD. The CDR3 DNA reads TGTGCCATCAATCCCGGGACTACCAACTACGAGCAGTACTTC. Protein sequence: CAINPGTTNYEQYF.

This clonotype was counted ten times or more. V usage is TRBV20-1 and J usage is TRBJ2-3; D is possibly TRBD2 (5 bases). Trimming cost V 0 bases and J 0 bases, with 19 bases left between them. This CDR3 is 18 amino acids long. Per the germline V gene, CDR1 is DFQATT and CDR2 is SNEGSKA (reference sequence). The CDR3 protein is CSARDLSSRAPSTDTQYF. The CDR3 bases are TGCAGTGCTAGAGATCTCTCTAGCCGAGCTCCTAGCACAGATACGCAGTATTTT.